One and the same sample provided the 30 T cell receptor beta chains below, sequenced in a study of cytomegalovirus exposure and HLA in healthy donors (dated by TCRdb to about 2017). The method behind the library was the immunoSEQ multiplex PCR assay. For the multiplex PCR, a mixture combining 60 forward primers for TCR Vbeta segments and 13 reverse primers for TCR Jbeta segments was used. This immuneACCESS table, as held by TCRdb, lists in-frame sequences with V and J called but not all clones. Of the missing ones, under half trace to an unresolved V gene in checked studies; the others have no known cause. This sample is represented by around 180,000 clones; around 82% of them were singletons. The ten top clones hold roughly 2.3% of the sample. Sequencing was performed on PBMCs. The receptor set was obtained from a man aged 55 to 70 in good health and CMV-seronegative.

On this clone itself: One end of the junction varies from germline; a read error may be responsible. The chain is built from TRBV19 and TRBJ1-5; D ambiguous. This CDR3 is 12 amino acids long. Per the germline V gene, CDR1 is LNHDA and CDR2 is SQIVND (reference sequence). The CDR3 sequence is CASSGSNQPQNF. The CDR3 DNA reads TGTGCCAGTAGTGGGAGCAATCAGCCCCAGAATTTT.

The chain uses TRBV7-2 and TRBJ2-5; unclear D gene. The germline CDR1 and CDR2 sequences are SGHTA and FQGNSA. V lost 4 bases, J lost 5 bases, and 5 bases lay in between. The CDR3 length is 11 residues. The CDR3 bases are TGTGCCAGCAGCTATTCGGAGACCCAGTACTTC. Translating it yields CASSYSETQYF.

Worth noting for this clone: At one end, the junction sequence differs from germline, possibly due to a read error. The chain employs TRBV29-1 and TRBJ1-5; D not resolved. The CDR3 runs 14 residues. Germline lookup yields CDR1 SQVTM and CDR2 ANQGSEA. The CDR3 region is CSVKERESNQPQHF. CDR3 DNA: TGCAGCGTTAAAGAAAGAGAAAGCAATCAGCCCCAGCATTTT.

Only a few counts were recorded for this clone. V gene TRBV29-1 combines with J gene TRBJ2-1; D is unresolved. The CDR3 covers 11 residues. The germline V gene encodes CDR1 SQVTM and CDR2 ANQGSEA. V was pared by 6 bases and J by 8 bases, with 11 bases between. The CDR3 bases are TGCAGCGTGGCAACAGTCTATGAGCAGTTCTTC. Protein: CSVATVYEQFF.

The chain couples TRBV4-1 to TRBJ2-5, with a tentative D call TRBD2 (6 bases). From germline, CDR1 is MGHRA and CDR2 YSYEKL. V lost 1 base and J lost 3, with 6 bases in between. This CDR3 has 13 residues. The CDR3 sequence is CASSQGREETQYF. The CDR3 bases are TGCGCCAGCAGCCAAGGGAGGGAAGAGACCCAGTACTTC.

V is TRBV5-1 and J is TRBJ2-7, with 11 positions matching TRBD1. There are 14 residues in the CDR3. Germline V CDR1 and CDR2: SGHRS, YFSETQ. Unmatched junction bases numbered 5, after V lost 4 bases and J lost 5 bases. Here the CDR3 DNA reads TGCGCCAGCAGCACGGACAGGGGGCTCGACGAGCAGTACTTC. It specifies CASSTDRGLDEQYF.

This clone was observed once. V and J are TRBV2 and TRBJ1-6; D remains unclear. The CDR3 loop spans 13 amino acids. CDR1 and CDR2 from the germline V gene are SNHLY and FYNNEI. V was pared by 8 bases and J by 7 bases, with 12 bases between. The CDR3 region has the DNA TGTGCCAGCGGGCAGCTTGCGAATTCACCCCTCCACTTT. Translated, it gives CASGQLANSPLHF.

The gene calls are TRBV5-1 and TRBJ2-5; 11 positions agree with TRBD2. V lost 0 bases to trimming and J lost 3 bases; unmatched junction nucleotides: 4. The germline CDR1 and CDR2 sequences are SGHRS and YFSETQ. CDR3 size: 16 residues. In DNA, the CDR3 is TGCGCCAGCAGCTTGGGTGCTAGCGGGGGGAAAGAGACCCAGTACTTC. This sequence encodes CASSLGASGGKETQYF.

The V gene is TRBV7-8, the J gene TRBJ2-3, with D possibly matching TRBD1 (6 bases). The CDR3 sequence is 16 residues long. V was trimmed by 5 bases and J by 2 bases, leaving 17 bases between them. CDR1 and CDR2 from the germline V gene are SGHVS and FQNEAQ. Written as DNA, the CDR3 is TGTGCCAGCAGCCTCATATCGGCAGGGGTCACAGATACGCAGTATTTT. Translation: CASSLISAGVTDTQYF.

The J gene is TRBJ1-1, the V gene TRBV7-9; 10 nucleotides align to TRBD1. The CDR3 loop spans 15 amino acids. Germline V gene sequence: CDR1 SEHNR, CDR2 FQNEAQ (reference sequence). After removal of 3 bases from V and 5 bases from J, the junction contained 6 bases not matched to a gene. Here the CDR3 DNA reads TGTGCCAGCAGCTTGGGGGGGACAGGGGATACTGAAGCTTTCTTT. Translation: CASSLGGTGDTEAFF.

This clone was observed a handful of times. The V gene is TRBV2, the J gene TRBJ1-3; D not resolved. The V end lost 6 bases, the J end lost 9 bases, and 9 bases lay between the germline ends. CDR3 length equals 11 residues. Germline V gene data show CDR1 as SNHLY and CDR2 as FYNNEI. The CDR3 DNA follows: TGTGCCAGCAGCTTCGGAGGCACCATATATTTT. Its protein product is CASSFGGTIYF.

The CDR3 reads CASGLVPGQGSTEAFF. The CDR3 DNA reads TGTGCTAGTGGTTTGGTCCCGGGACAGGGTAGCACTGAAGCTTTCTTT. This chain links TRBV12-5 with TRBJ1-1; 9 bases agree with TRBD1. CDR3 size: 16 residues. V was clipped by 0 bases and J by 4 bases; unmatched bases: 6. From germline, CDR1 is LGHNT and CDR2 FRNRAP.

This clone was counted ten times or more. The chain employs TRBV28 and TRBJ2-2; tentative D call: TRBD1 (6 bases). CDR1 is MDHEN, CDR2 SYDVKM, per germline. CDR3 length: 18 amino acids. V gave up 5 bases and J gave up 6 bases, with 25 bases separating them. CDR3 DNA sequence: TGTGCCAGCAGTATACCGGGACACGTGTCACGTGTGCCCGGGGAGCTGTTTTTT. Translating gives CASSIPGHVSRVPGELFF.

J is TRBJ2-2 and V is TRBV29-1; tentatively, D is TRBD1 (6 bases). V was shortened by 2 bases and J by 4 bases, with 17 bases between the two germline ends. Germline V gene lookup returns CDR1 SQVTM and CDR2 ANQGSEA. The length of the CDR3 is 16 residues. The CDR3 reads CSVEKISGQSTGELFF. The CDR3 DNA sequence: TGCAGCGTTGAAAAGATATCTGGACAGTCCACCGGGGAGCTGTTTTTT.

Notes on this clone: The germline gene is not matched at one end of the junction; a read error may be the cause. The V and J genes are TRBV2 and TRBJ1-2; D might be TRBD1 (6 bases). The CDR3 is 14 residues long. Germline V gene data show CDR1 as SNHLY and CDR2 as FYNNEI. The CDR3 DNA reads TGTGCCAGCAGAGAAGGGGGAGGTGGCTATGGCTACACCTTC. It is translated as CASREGGGGYGYTF.

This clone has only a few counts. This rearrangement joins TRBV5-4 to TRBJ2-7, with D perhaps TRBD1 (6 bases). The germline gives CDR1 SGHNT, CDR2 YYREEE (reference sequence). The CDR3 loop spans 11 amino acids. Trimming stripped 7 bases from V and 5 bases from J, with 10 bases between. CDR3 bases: TGTGCCAGCGTTAGGGGGAACGAGCAGTACTTC. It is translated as CASVRGNEQYF.

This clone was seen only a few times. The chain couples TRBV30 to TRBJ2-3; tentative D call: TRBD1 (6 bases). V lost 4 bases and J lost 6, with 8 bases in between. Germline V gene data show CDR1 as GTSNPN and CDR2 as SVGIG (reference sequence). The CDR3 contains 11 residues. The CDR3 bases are TGTGCCTGGACGACAGGTGATACGCAGTATTTT. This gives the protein CAWTTGDTQYF.

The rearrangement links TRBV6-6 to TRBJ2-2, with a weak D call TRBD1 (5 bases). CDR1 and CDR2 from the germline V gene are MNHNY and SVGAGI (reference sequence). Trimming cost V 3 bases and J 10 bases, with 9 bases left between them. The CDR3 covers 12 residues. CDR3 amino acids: CASSYGALELFF. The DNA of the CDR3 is TGTGCCAGCAGTTATGGGGCGCTGGAGCTGTTTTTT.

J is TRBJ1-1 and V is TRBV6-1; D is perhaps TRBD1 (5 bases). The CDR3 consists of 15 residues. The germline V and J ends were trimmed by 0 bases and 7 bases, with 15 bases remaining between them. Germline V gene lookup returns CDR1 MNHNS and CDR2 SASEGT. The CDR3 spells CASSEARGITGEAFF. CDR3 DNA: TGTGCCAGCAGTGAAGCGCGGGGGATTACGGGTGAAGCTTTCTTT.

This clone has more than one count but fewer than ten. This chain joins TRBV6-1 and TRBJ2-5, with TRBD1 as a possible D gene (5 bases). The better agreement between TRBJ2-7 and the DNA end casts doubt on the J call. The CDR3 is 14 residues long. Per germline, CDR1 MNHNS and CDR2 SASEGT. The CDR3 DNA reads TGTGCCAGCCGTACAGGATGGGGATCCTACGAGCAGTACTTC. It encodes CASRTGWGSYEQYF.

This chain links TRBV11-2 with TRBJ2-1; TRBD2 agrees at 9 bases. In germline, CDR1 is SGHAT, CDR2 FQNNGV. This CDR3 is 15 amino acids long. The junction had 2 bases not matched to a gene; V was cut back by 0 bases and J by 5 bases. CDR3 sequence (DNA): TGTGCCAGCAGCTTAGATGCTAGCGGGGACAATGAGCAGTTCTTC. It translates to CASSLDASGDNEQFF.

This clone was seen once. This chain's CDR3 is CASGSRGLAGELYNEQFF. CDR3 nucleotides: TGCGCCAGCGGCTCTCGGGGACTAGCGGGGGAGCTCTATAATGAGCAGTTCTTC. The chain links TRBV10-2 to TRBJ2-1; TRBD2 matches 14 bases. The V segment lost 8 bases and the J segment 7 bases; nucleotides outside the gene matches: 16. The CDR3 covers 18 residues. Germline V lookup: CDR1 WSHSY, CDR2 SAAADI.

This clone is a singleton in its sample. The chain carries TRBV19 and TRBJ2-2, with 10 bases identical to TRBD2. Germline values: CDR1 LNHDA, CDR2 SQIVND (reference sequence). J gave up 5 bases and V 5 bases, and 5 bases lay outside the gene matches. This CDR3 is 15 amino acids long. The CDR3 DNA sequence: TGTGCCAGTAGTGGATCTAGCGGGGGAACCGGGGAGCTGTTTTTT. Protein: CASSGSSGGTGELFF.

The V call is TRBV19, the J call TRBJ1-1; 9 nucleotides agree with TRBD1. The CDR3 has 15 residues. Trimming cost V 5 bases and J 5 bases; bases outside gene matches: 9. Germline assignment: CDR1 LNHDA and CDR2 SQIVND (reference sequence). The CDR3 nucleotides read TGTGCCAGTAGTGCCGGGACAGGGCAGAAAACTGAAGCTTTCTTT. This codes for CASSAGTGQKTEAFF.

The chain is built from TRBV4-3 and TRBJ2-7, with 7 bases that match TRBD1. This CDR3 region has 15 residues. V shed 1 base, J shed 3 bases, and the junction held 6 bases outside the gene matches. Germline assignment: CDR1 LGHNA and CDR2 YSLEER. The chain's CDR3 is CASSQGARGFYEQYF. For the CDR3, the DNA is TGCGCCAGCAGCCAAGGGGCCAGGGGGTTCTACGAGCAGTACTTC.

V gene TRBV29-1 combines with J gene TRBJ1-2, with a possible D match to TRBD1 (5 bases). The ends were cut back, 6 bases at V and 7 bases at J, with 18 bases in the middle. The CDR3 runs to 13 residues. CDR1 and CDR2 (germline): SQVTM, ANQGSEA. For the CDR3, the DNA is TGCAGCGTGAGTAAGGGGAATTCCCTTGGCTACACCTTC. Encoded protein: CSVSKGNSLGYTF.

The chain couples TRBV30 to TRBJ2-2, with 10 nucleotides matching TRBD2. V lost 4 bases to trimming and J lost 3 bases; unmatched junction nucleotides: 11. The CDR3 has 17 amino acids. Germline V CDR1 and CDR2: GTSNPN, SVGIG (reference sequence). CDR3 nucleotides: TGTGCCTGGAACACCCCACGGCTAGCGGGAGACACCGGGGAGCTGTTTTTT. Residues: CAWNTPRLAGDTGELFF.

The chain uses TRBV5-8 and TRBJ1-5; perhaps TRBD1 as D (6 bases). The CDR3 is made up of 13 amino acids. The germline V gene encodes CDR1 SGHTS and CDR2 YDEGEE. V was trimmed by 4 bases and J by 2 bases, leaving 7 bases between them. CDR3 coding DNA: TGTGCCAGCAGCAGACAGGGCAATCAGCCCCAGCATTTT. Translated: CASSRQGNQPQHF.

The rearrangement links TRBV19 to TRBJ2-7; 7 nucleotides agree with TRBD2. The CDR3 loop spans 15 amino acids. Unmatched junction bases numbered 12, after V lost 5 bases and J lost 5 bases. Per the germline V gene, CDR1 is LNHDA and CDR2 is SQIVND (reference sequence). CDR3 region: CASSQGTGGYDEQYF. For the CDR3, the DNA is TGTGCCAGTAGTCAAGGGACCGGGGGGTATGACGAGCAGTACTTC.

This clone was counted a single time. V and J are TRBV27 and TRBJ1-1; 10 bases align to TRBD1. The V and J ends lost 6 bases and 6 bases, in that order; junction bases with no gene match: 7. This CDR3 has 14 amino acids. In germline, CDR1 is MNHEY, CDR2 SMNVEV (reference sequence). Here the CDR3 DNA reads TGTGCCAGCAGAACCGGGACAGGGGCCGCTGAAGCTTTCTTT. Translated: CASRTGTGAAEAFF.